This T cell receptor beta chain came from a study of siplizumab effects on memory and regulatory T cells. The V gene's germline CDR1 is LNHDA and CDR2 SQIVND (reference sequence). V lost 6 bases and J 2 bases, leaving 14 bases between the germline ends. This CDR3 region has 15 residues. Coculture of mixed lymphocyte reaction cells was performed at 37°C for less than 7 days. A note on this clone: Its antigen is not known.

Regarding the study as a whole: Tregs proliferating in siplizumab cultures lacked confirmation of their suppressive function. Only a minority of proliferating CD4+ or CD8+ clones had an assignable naive or memory phenotype, with roughly 80-97% lacking one.

Libraries were prepared by immunoSEQ multiplex PCR; TCRdb keeps only in-frame clonotypes and omits some of them. The sample records 15,000 to 20,000 clones, around 40% being singletons. The V gene is TRBV19, the J gene TRBJ2-1; D not resolved. Sequencing was performed on CFSE-low (dividing) CD4+ T cells sorted from an allogeneic mixed lymphocyte reaction. The TCR comes from a human donor in good health; the cells came from an allogeneic mixed lymphocyte reaction. Some clones in this sample may be carry-over from other donors' samples. CDR3 residues: CASRRWARPYNEQFF. The CDR3 coding sequence is TGTGCCAGTAGGCGGTGGGCGAGACCCTACAATGAGCAGTTCTTC.